This TCR beta chain derives from a study of shared clonotypes between healthy human individuals. Clones were read by immunoSEQ multiplex PCR, and TCRdb kept only the in-frame ones, dropping some. The sample records approximately 980,000 clones, over 60% being singletons. V lost 4 bases to trimming and J lost 0 bases, with 10 bases between them. This CDR3 region has 16 residues. In germline, CDR1 is MGHDK, CDR2 SYGVNS. Recent vaccinations or acute infections were absent in the healthy HIV-negative adult donors. CD4+ cell separation produced CD45RA+ naive and CD45RA-negative memory subsets. Comments on this clone: Its specificity is unknown.

Study results and caveats: Despite large depth, rarefaction showed incomplete sorted-subset sequencing. Estimated clonotype richness was generally higher in naive than memory subsets.

The receptor was isolated from a young man in good health. The rearrangement uses TRBV25-1 and TRBJ2-6, with a possible D match to TRBD1 (6 bases). The sequenced sample was memory CD4+ T cells sorted from blood. The sample's subset: CD45RA-negative fraction. The CDR3, as DNA: TGTGCCAGCAGTGCTGGACAGCTCTCTGGGGCCAACGTCCTGACTTTC. Translated, it gives CASSAGQLSGANVLTF.